This T cell receptor beta chain was recorded in a study of molecular identifiers for immune sequencing clone quantification. Overall study context: Naive CD8 RNA (around 20,000 or 99,000 cells) was divided into five aliquots, with four sequenced.

This clonotype has a count of ten or more. The antigen is undetermined. TCRdb ran MiXCR on the PCR reads and lists one entry per CDR3 protein. The sample includes approximately 680,000 distinct CDR3 sequences, 25% seen only once; the top ten take 0.6% to 0.9%. V gave up 8 bases and J gave up 2 bases, with 9 bases separating them. The CDR3 has 12 residues. The V gene's germline CDR1 is MGHDK and CDR2 SYGVNS. Study results and limitations: Clonotypes topping 20 RNA copies carried over 97% of effector molecules but under 1% of naive ones.

The TCR was taken from a human donor in good health. Some libraries in this study had Jurkat cell RNA spiked in. Sequencing was carried out using naive CD8+ T cells from blood, with Jurkat cell RNA spiked in. Subset defined: FACS-sorted CD8+CD4-CCR7+CD45RA+ naive T cells. V usage is TRBV25-1 and J usage is TRBJ2-5; no clear D gene. The CDR3 reads CASHDTQETQYF. The CDR3 region has the DNA TGTGCCAGCCATGACACGCAAGAGACCCAGTACTTC.